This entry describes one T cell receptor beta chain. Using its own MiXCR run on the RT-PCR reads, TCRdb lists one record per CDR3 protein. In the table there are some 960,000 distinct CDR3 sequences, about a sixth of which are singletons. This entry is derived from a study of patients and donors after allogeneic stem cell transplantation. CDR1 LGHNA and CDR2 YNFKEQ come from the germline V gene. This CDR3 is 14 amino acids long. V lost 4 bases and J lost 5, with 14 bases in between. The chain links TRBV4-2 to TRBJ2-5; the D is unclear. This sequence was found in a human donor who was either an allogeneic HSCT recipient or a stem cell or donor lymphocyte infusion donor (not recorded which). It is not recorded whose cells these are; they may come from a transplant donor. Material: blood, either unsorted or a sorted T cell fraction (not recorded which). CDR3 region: CASSPRLNRETQYF. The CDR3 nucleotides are TGTGCCAGCAGCCCGAGGCTAAACCGGGAGACCCAGTACTTC.